This passage covers 22 T cell receptor beta chains from one sample sequenced in a study of immune evolution from preneoplasia to lung adenocarcinoma. Libraries were prepared by immunoSEQ multiplex PCR; TCRdb keeps only in-frame clonotypes and omits some of them. The table records some 12,000 clones, roughly 88% of them present only once. Input material: FFPE invasive lung adenocarcinoma tissue. Every receptor here comes from an older person with invasive lung adenocarcinoma.

This clone was counted a single time. This chain joins TRBV11-2 and TRBJ2-1, with D perhaps TRBD1 or TRBD2 (5 bases each). Trimming took 5 bases from V and 3 from J, leaving 14 bases between them. Germline V lookup: CDR1 SGHAT, CDR2 FQNNGV. This CDR3 comprises 15 residues. CDR3 bases: TGTGCCAGCAGCCGCGGTGGGGGAGACTACAATGAGCAGTTCTTC. Translating gives CASSRGGGDYNEQFF.

The rearrangement joins TRBV28 to TRBJ2-3, with D possibly being TRBD1 (6 bases). Deletions cut 5 bases from V and 3 bases from J, with 21 bases between. Germline V gives CDR1 MDHEN, CDR2 SYDVKM. The CDR3 has 17 amino acids. CDR3 sequence: CASSDGQGLYGTDTQYF. DNA of the CDR3: TGTGCCAGCAGTGACGGCCAGGGGCTTTATGGGACAGATACGCAGTATTTT.

The chain has TRBV7-9 and TRBJ2-1; tentative D call: TRBD1 (5 bases). CDR1 and CDR2 from the germline V gene are SEHNR and FQNEAQ (reference sequence). The CDR3 is 14 amino acids. Trimming removed 1 base from V and 6 bases from J, with 10 bases in between. CDR3 protein: CASSLVGRVNEQFF. The CDR3, as DNA: TGTGCCAGCAGCTTAGTCGGCAGGGTCAATGAGCAGTTCTTC.

By share, this clone counts as large (0.1 to 1%). The chain employs TRBV4-2 and TRBJ2-6; no definite D call. Germline V gene sequence: CDR1 LGHNA, CDR2 YNFKEQ. The CDR3 extends over 16 amino acids. Trimming pared 4 bases from V and 4 bases from J, leaving 14 bases between. The CDR3 bases are TGTGCCAGCAGCCCCCGGGCAGCGAACGGGGCCAACGTCCTGACTTTC. Its protein product is CASSPRAANGANVLTF.

The V gene is TRBV19, the J gene TRBJ2-1; TRBD2 matches 9 bases. Unmatched junction bases numbered 6, after V lost 3 bases and J lost 6 bases. CDR3 size: 15 residues. CDR1 is LNHDA, CDR2 SQIVND, per germline (reference sequence). Here the CDR3 DNA reads TGTGCCAGTAGTATCTCTAGCGGGATGTTCAATGAGCAGTTCTTC. Residues: CASSISSGMFNEQFF. Variable domain in full (rest from reference TRBV19 and TRBJ2-1): DGGITQSPKYLFRKEGQNVTLSCEQNLNHDAMYWYRQDPGQGLRLIYYSQIVNDFQKGDIAEGYSVSREKKESFPLTVTSAQKNPTAFYLCASSISSGMFNEQFFGPGTRLTVL.

V usage is TRBV28 and J usage is TRBJ1-4; no definite D call. The V and J ends lost 6 bases and 8 bases respectively, with 13 bases between them. CDR3 length: 13 residues. Germline V gives CDR1 MDHEN, CDR2 SYDVKM. CDR3: CASSSTMGEKLFF. The CDR3 region has the DNA TGTGCCAGCAGCAGCACCATGGGAGAAAAACTGTTTTTT.

This clone has only a few counts. The V and J genes are TRBV28 and TRBJ1-1, with a possible D match to TRBD1 (6 bases). The germline V gene has CDR1 MDHEN and CDR2 SYDVKM. This CDR3 region has 12 residues. Deletions cut 5 bases from V and 4 bases from J, with 8 bases between. CDR3 loop: CASSTGFTEAFF. CDR3 bases: TGTGCCAGCAGTACAGGGTTCACTGAAGCTTTCTTT.

The rearrangement joins TRBV4-2 to TRBJ1-1, with D hard to call. CDR1 is LGHNA, CDR2 YNFKEQ, per germline. V dropped 0 bases and J dropped 1 base, with 3 bases sitting between them. The CDR3 loop spans 13 amino acids. The CDR3 is CASSQDRNTEAFF. Written as DNA, the CDR3 is TGTGCCAGCAGCCAAGACAGGAACACTGAAGCTTTCTTT.

V is TRBV2 and J is TRBJ2-5; TRBD1 matches 9 bases. V lost 2 bases to trimming and J lost 5 bases; unmatched junction nucleotides: 12. Per the germline V gene, CDR1 is SNHLY and CDR2 is FYNNEI. CDR3 size: 17 residues. CDR3 amino acids: CASSERGGQGLGETQYF. The CDR3 bases are TGTGCCAGCAGTGAAAGAGGAGGACAGGGGTTAGGCGAGACCCAGTACTTC.

This chain connects TRBV11-2 to TRBJ1-1; 7 nucleotides agree with TRBD1. The CDR3 loop spans 16 amino acids. From germline, CDR1 is SGHAT and CDR2 FQNNGV. The V and J ends lost 5 bases and 0 bases, in that order; junction bases with no gene match: 9. The CDR3 coding sequence is TGTGCCAGCAGCCCTACAGGGGTTGGGGTGAACACTGAAGCTTTCTTT. Amino acid sequence: CASSPTGVGVNTEAFF.

The chain has TRBV5-4 and TRBJ2-7; weak D call: TRBD2 (5 bases). V lost 5 bases and J 5 bases, leaving 20 bases between the germline ends. The CDR3 has 15 amino acids. The germline gives CDR1 SGHNT, CDR2 YYREEE (reference sequence). The CDR3 DNA reads TGTGCCAGCAGTTCCCTCGGAGGCTTCGCGGACGAGCAGTACTTC. This encodes CASSSLGGFADEQYF.

This chain joins TRBV19 and TRBJ2-1; no clear D. Per germline, CDR1 LNHDA and CDR2 SQIVND (reference sequence). CDR3 size: 16 residues. The germline V and J ends were trimmed by 4 bases and 3 bases, with 16 bases remaining between them. The CDR3 nucleotides read TGTGCCAGTAGTAGTTTATCGCAGGCCCTCTACAATGAGCAGTTCTTC. Residues: CASSSLSQALYNEQFF. The complete variable domain, with remaining parts taken from reference TRBV19 and TRBJ2-1, reads DGGITQSPKYLFRKEGQNVTLSCEQNLNHDAMYWYRQDPGQGLRLIYYSQIVNDFQKGDIAEGYSVSREKKESFPLTVTSAQKNPTAFYLCASSSLSQALYNEQFFGPGTRLTVL.

This clone was seen a few times. The rearrangement links TRBV2 to TRBJ1-5, with D uncertain. V lost 6 bases, J lost 5 bases, and 17 bases lay in between. CDR3 size: 15 residues. The V gene's germline CDR1 is SNHLY and CDR2 FYNNEI. For the CDR3, the DNA is TGTGCCAGCAGGGGCCCGGGAGGGCAGGATCAGCCCCAGCATTTT. This translates into CASRGPGGQDQPQHF.

V is TRBV6-1 and J is TRBJ2-2; D possibly corresponds to TRBD2 (6 bases). V lost 4 bases and J 7 bases, leaving 10 bases between the germline ends. CDR1 and CDR2 from the germline V gene are MNHNS and SASEGT. The length of the CDR3 is 13 residues. The CDR3 protein is CASSVRENGELFF. CDR3 in DNA: TGTGCCAGCAGTGTTCGGGAGAACGGGGAGCTGTTTTTT.

The chain carries TRBV28 and TRBJ2-7; 7 bases are a match to TRBD1. CDR1 is MDHEN, CDR2 SYDVKM, per germline. With 4 bases clipped from V and 2 bases from J, the junction kept 14 bases outside the gene matches. The CDR3 runs to 17 residues. The CDR3 region has the DNA TGTGCCAGCAGTTCCACCTCGGACAGGCGCGATACCTACGAGCAGTACTTC. Protein: CASSSTSDRRDTYEQYF.

The chain combines TRBV10-3 with TRBJ2-3; D not certain. The V end was cut by 0 bases, the J end by 7 bases, with 14 bases between. The CDR3 sequence is 15 residues long. CDR1 and CDR2 from the germline V gene are ENHRY and SYGVKD. This CDR3 is CAISESGQQFNTQYF. DNA for the CDR3: TGTGCCATCAGTGAGTCAGGCCAGCAGTTTAATACGCAGTATTTT.

The V gene is TRBV9, the J gene TRBJ1-1; D uncertain. The CDR3 has 13 residues. Trimming pared 2 bases from V and 1 base from J, leaving 6 bases between. The V gene's germline CDR1 is SGDLS and CDR2 YYNGEE. The DNA for the CDR3 is TGTGCCAGCAGCGTTCAGTGGAACACTGAAGCTTTCTTT. Translated: CASSVQWNTEAFF.

V usage is TRBV29-1 and J usage is TRBJ1-2, with D possibly TRBD1 on 5 matching bases. V was clipped by 6 bases and J by 6 bases, with 20 bases between them. There are 14 residues in the CDR3. CDR1 and CDR2 (germline): SQVTM, ANQGSEA. For the CDR3, the DNA is TGCAGCGTAGACCCTTGGGGGGGTGAAGATGGCTACACCTTC. As protein: CSVDPWGGEDGYTF.

The J gene is TRBJ2-3, the V gene TRBV10-2, with a weak D call TRBD2 (5 bases). Trimming cost V 2 bases and J 15 bases, with 12 bases left between them. CDR1 and CDR2 from the germline V gene are WSHSY and SAAADI. CDR3 length: 11 residues. The CDR3 spells CASSEKTTPYF. The CDR3 DNA sequence: TGCGCCAGCAGTGAGAAGACTACCCCATATTTT.

The chain links TRBV29-1 to TRBJ2-2; 7 nucleotides align to TRBD1. CDR1 is SQVTM and CDR2 is ANQGSEA in the germline V gene. This CDR3 has 13 amino acids. V dropped 7 bases and J dropped 4; count of bases not matched to a gene: 6. The CDR3 sequence is CSALTGTTGELFF. CDR3 nucleotide sequence: TGCAGCGCATTGACAGGGACCACCGGGGAGCTGTTTTTT.

The V gene is TRBV5-6, the J gene TRBJ1-5; TRBD1 matches at 8 bases. This CDR3 is built from 16 residues. V lost 1 base to trimming and J lost 4 bases; unmatched junction nucleotides: 7. The germline V gene has CDR1 SGHDT and CDR2 YYEEEE. DNA for the CDR3: TGTGCCAGCAGCTTGAATGGACAGGGCTGGAATCAGCCCCAGCATTTT. Translation gives CASSLNGQGWNQPQHF.

The chain carries TRBV19 and TRBJ1-2; 9 nucleotides align to TRBD1. Germline lookup yields CDR1 LNHDA and CDR2 SQIVND (reference sequence). The CDR3 is made up of 15 amino acids. V dropped 6 bases and J dropped 2; count of bases not matched to a gene: 7. CDR3 in DNA: TGTGCCAGTAGAGAGGGACAGGGCGGAAACTATGGCTACACCTTC. It codes for CASREGQGGNYGYTF.